Sequencing of this T cell receptor (beta chain) was carried out in a study of T cell repertoires in cytomegalovirus infection (dated 2019 in TCRdb). As for the study more broadly: Donor HLA type was relevant to the analysis, because carriage of CMV infection together with the matching HLA type was indicated by public TCR beta signatures.

CDR1 and CDR2 are drawn from the germline V gene: SGHAT, FQNNGV. Taken from cysteine to phenylalanine, the CDR3 has 13 residues. Only the CDR3 part of the read is kept: 39 bases, read in frame from the first base. The junction shows trimming of 5 bases on V and 2 bases on J, plus 9 bases between the germline ends. What the study reported, not specific to this receptor: Cumulative frequency of public TCR beta family members discriminated carriers of CMV infection plus the relevant HLA type in this cohort and an independent roughly 340-donor cohort. The ex vivo response was dominated by HLA-C-restricted CMV-specific TCR beta clonotypes, and the single most frequent clonotype in two of eight donors was supplied by these HLA-C-restricted clonotypes.

This clonotype occurred many times. Its binding antigen is unknown. No much larger clone exists at a distance of one base, and base qualities are not known. TCRdb lists the instrument as Illumina HiSeq 1500. TCRdb's own reprocessing of the public reads used fastp at Q25 and MiXCR and kept productive beta chains. CDR3 protein sequences are deduplicated, and each keeps its most common genes and DNA. Counted in this sample were almost 300,000 distinct CDR3 sequences; roughly a tenth of them appeared once. Of the sample, approximately 2.3% is held by the ten largest clones. In this chain, TRBV11-2 is recombined with TRBJ1-1; the D gene identity is not certain. Sequencing was carried out using PBMCs. The origin of this receptor is a human donor in good health (CMV status not recorded). Some clones in this sample may be carry-over from other donors' samples. Read as DNA, the sequence is TGTGCCAGCAGCCAAAGACGAAACACTGAAGCTTTCTTT. The encoded protein is CASSQRRNTEAFF.